A selection of T cell receptor beta chains follows, all from one sample in a study of CD8+CD57+ T cells in acquired aplastic anemia. TCRdb processed the reads anew with MiXCR; each CDR3 protein has one entry. This sample has hundreds of thousands of distinct CDR3 sequences, with around 30% found just once. The sequenced sample was sorted CD4+, CD8+, or CD8+CD57+ T cells (not recorded which) from PBMCs. These receptor sequences come from a human donor with aplastic anemia. CDR3s include the opening cysteine and the closing phenylalanine or tryptophan. Fields, in order: clone size, V gene, CDR3 protein. Size is stated for part of the rows, as once, few or many counts, or as a class when the clone is expanded.

.	TRBV7-8	CASSPPWDGNSGNTIYF
.	TRBV15	CATSREGGSDYEQYF
few	TRBV30	CAWSFGSSDTQYF
few	TRBV11-3	CASSLELVQPQHF
many	TRBV20-1	CSARDWRTTEETQYF
many	TRBV20-1	CSAREARNPLEGYTF
few	TRBV5-4	CASSSRDRGYGYTF
.	TRBV3-1	CASSQVRQGPLHF
once	TRBV2	CASSQGLATDTQYF
many	TRBV7-3	CASSLTGEGYGYTF
few	TRBV10-3	CASRKDWIEAFF
.	TRBV7-7	CASSPRTGYGEQYF
once	TRBV15	CATSRQRVGEQFF
few	TRBV9	CASSEGTYANTGELFF
few	TRBV19	CASTDTGRNTIYF
.	TRBV5-1	CASSFGTSGVETQYF
few	TRBV10-3	CASSSGTKTAQYF
.	TRBV24-1	CATSDFSAGTGTDTQYF
many	TRBV2	CASSEGYETQYF
.	TRBV20-1	CSALAGYTDTQYF
many	TRBV29-1	CSVGTNSNQPQHF
many	TRBV20-1	CSAHFGTGGSGYTF
few	TRBV12-3/TRBV12-4	CASSPDHDQMNTEAFF
many	TRBV7-7	CASSPIGRGETEAFF
once	TRBV18	CASSPTVNSNQPQHF
many	TRBV19	CASSISRDREETQYF
.	TRBV9	CASNVGLADSYNEQFF
many	TRBV19	CASRSGTGLEKLFF
many	TRBV6-1	CASSQAREQYF
many	TRBV12-3/TRBV12-4	CASSFLRSPLHF
few	TRBV11-1	CASSPGTSGISYNEQFF
few	TRBV6-1	CASSEYPSRYNYGYTF
few	TRBV2	CASRVQTNTEAFF
.	TRBV12-5	CASGLVGETQYF
many	TRBV7-3	CASRPGQGTYGYTF
few	TRBV2	CASSDRDSLNKAFF
many	TRBV11-2	CASSWGQGTYEQYF
.	TRBV6-5	CASSYSLGGSNQPQHF
.	TRBV6-2/TRBV6-3	CASSYTWTSGGADTQYF
.	TRBV4-3	CASSQATQGYASPLHF
many	TRBV19	CASSPRSGSNYGYTF
.	TRBV7-3	CATVPFYEQYF
few	TRBV5-8	CASSLGQGNNQPQHF
.	TRBV15	CATSSRGEETQYF
many	TRBV25-1	CASSEVLEKLFF
few	TRBV15	CATGQGARNSPLHF
.	TRBV5-1	CASSQGLAGGITREETQYF
few	TRBV19	CASSKELRTGANTEAFF
once	TRBV9	CASSLEGDYGYAF
many	TRBV7-8	CASRFTGQASNSPLHF